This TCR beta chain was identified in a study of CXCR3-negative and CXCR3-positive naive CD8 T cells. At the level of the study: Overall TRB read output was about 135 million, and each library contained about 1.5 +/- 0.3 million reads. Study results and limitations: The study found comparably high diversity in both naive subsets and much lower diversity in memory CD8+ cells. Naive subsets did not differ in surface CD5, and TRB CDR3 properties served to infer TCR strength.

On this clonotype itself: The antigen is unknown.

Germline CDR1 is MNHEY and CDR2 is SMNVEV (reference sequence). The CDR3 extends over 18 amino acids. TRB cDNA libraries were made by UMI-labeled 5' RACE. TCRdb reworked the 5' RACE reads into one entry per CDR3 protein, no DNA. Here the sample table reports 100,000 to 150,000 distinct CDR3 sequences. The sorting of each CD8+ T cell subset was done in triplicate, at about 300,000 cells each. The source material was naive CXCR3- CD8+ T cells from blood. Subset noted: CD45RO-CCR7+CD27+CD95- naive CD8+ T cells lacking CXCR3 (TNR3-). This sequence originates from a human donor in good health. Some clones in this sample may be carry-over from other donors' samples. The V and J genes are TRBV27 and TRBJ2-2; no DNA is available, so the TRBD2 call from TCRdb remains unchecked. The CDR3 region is CASSGGWWLAGSTGELFF.